The next 28 T cell receptor beta chains were all read from a single sample in a study of a mutant IDH1 vaccine in newly diagnosed glioma. These TCRs are of unknown antigen specificity. This sample's time point: week 23, last vaccination. The vaccine gave 300 ug of a 20-mer mutant IDH1 peptide subcutaneously per dose. Clones were read by immunoSEQ multiplex PCR, and TCRdb kept only the in-frame ones, dropping some. The sample records 25,000 to 30,000 clones, 82% being singletons. Sample: PBMCs, taken from a glioma patient whose treatment included an IDH1 peptide vaccine. These receptors all stem from a woman younger than 45 with glioma.

This sequence joins TRBV5-1 and TRBJ1-2; TRBD1 might be the D (6 bases). The V gene lost 0 bases and the J gene lost 6 bases, with 15 bases spanning the gap. Germline loops: CDR1 SGHRS, CDR2 YFSETQ. The CDR3 loop spans 15 amino acids. CDR3 DNA sequence: TGCGCCAGCAGCTTGGAACTCTCAGGGGCGGATGGCTACACCTTC. Residues: CASSLELSGADGYTF.

This chain connects TRBV6-1 to TRBJ2-3, with TRBD1 matching over 7 bases. V lost 7 bases to trimming and J lost 5 bases; unmatched junction nucleotides: 12. CDR1 is MNHNS, CDR2 SASEGT, per germline. The CDR3 has 15 residues. CDR3 sequence: CASTPQGQGVDTQYF. The CDR3 DNA follows: TGTGCCAGCACCCCACAGGGGCAGGGTGTAGATACGCAGTATTTT.

V is TRBV9 and J is TRBJ1-2; D is perhaps TRBD1 (6 bases). V lost 3 bases and J 4 bases, leaving 16 bases between the germline ends. This CDR3 is built from 15 residues. Germline CDR1 SGDLS, CDR2 YYNGEE. The CDR3: CASSEGVDPFYGYTF. The CDR3 coding sequence is TGTGCCAGCAGCGAGGGGGTAGACCCCTTCTATGGCTACACCTTC.

Only a few counts were recorded for this clone. The V gene is TRBV5-4, the J gene TRBJ2-3, with 12 bases fitting TRBD2. The CDR3 is 16 amino acids. V shed 0 bases, J shed 1 base, and the junction held 0 bases outside the gene matches. The germline CDR1 and CDR2 sequences are SGHNT and YYREEE (reference sequence). DNA for the CDR3: TGTGCCAGCAGCTTGGGACTAGCGGGGGGCACAGATACGCAGTATTTT. It yields the protein CASSLGLAGGTDTQYF.

The chain carries TRBV2 and TRBJ2-5; 8 positions agree with TRBD2. The germline V gene encodes CDR1 SNHLY and CDR2 FYNNEI. V lost 6 bases to trimming and J lost 1 base; unmatched junction nucleotides: 1. The CDR3 is 13 residues long. CDR3 nucleotides: TGTGCCAGCAGGCTAGCGGGCCAAGAGACCCAGTACTTC. Its translation is CASRLAGQETQYF.

The chain joins TRBV11-1 to TRBJ1-1, with D hard to call. CDR3 length equals 13 residues. Germline CDR1 SGHAT, CDR2 FQDESV (reference sequence). V dropped 6 bases and J dropped 1 base, with 9 bases sitting between them. CDR3 amino acids: CASSDTRNTEAFF. CDR3 DNA sequence: TGTGCCAGCAGTGACACGAGGAACACTGAAGCTTTCTTT. The full variable domain, with the rest looked up from reference TRBV11-1 and TRBJ1-1, is EAEVAQSPRYKITEKSQAVAFWCDPISGHATLYWYRQILGQGPELLVQFQDESVVDDSQLPKDRFSAERLKGVDSTLKIQPAELGDSAMYLCASSDTRNTEAFFGQGTRLTVV.

The rearrangement uses TRBV10-3 and TRBJ1-6, with D possibly TRBD1 on 6 matching bases. In germline, CDR1 is ENHRY, CDR2 SYGVKD. The length of the CDR3 is 12 residues. The ends were cut back, 6 bases at V and 17 bases at J, with 17 bases in the middle. As DNA, the CDR3 is TGTGCCATCAGCGTTAACAGGGACGAGGTCCACTTT. It codes for CAISVNRDEVHF.

V is TRBV19 and J is TRBJ1-1; 10 bases are a match to TRBD1. The CDR3 contains 15 residues. CDR1 is LNHDA and CDR2 is SQIVND in the germline V gene (reference sequence). Trimming at V came to 5 bases and at J to 3 bases, leaving 6 bases not matched to a gene. The CDR3 here is CASSPRQGADTEAFF. CDR3 nucleotides: TGTGCCAGTAGTCCCAGACAGGGGGCGGACACTGAAGCTTTCTTT.

The chain joins TRBV6-5 to TRBJ1-2; 7 nucleotides match TRBD1. The V gene's germline CDR1 is MNHEY and CDR2 SVGAGI. This CDR3 is 13 amino acids long. After removal of 6 bases from V and 6 bases from J, the junction contained 7 bases not matched to a gene. DNA for the CDR3: TGTGCCAGCAGCCGACTCCAGGGGGATGGCTACACCTTC. Encoded protein: CASSRLQGDGYTF.

This chain links TRBV15 with TRBJ1-1; maybe TRBD1 (5 bases). The CDR3 contains 16 residues. The germline V and J ends were trimmed by 0 bases and 0 bases, with 11 bases remaining between them. Per the germline V gene, CDR1 is LNHNV and CDR2 is YYDKDF (reference sequence). The CDR3 DNA sequence: TGTGCCACCAGCAGAGATGGAAGGGGACTGAACACTGAAGCTTTCTTT. Translation: CATSRDGRGLNTEAFF.

V gene TRBV7-9 combines with J gene TRBJ1-1, with a tentative D call TRBD1 (6 bases). CDR1 and CDR2 from the germline V gene are SEHNR and FQNEAQ (reference sequence). CDR3 length: 17 residues. Trimming left V 5 bases short and J 3 bases short, with 22 bases between. The CDR3 DNA reads TGTGCCAGCAGCCGTTTCCCTTTCAGGGAGGGGGACACTGAAGCTTTCTTT. Residues: CASSRFPFREGDTEAFF. Full variable domain (rest looked up from reference TRBV7-9 and TRBJ1-1): DTGVSQNPRHKITKRGQNVTFRCDPISEHNRLYWYRQTLGQGPEFLTYFQNEAQLEKSRLLSDRFSAERPKGSFSTLEIQRTEQGDSAMYLCASSRFPFREGDTEAFFGQGTRLTVV.

CDR3 bases: TGTGCCAGCAGCTTAGTGCGGGCCTACGAGCAGTACTTC. It encodes CASSLVRAYEQYF. V usage is TRBV7-9 and J usage is TRBJ2-7; D may be TRBD2 (5 bases). Germline CDR1 and CDR2: SEHNR and FQNEAQ (reference sequence). The CDR3 contains 13 residues. V gave up 1 base and J gave up 2 bases, with 6 bases separating them.

This clone was recorded a few times. The chain uses TRBV14 and TRBJ2-1; the D is unclear. CDR3 size: 11 residues. Germline V gives CDR1 SGHDN, CDR2 FVKESK. V lost 4 bases to trimming and J lost 7 bases, with 5 bases between them. DNA of the CDR3: TGTGCCAGCAGCCCCGGAAATGAGCAGTTCTTC. Translating gives CASSPGNEQFF.

This clone turned up a few times. This chain uses TRBV6-1 with TRBJ2-7; no definite D call. The CDR3 is 15 amino acids. V dropped 5 bases and J dropped 2 bases, with 16 bases sitting between them. Germline V CDR1 and CDR2: MNHNS, SASEGT. CDR3 in DNA: TGTGCCAGCAGTCGGGCATTCGGTTCCCCCTACGAGCAGTACTTC. It encodes CASSRAFGSPYEQYF.

This chain uses TRBV25-1 with TRBJ2-5, with 7 bases aligning to TRBD1. V lost 4 bases and J lost 4; bases outside the gene matches: 9. This CDR3 is built from 15 residues. The V gene's germline CDR1 is MGHDK and CDR2 SYGVNS. The CDR3 is CASSAPGRTGETQYF. The CDR3 bases are TGTGCCAGCAGTGCCCCGGGACGGACAGGAGAGACCCAGTACTTC.

The V and J genes are TRBV5-4 and TRBJ2-5; D gene ambiguous. The V end was cut by 0 bases, the J end by 2 bases, with 14 bases between. This CDR3 is built from 16 residues. Germline V gives CDR1 SGHNT, CDR2 YYREEE (reference sequence). The CDR3 reads CASSLGGRELQETQYF. The CDR3 DNA follows: TGTGCCAGCAGCTTGGGGGGAAGGGAACTGCAAGAGACCCAGTACTTC.

CDR3 DNA: TGTGCCAGCAACCAACGGGGGTCCAATCAGCCCCAGCATTTT. The encoded protein is CASNQRGSNQPQHF. The rearrangement uses TRBV9 and TRBJ1-5; the D gene is possibly TRBD1 (5 bases). The CDR3 spans 14 residues. CDR1 is SGDLS and CDR2 is YYNGEE in the germline V gene. Trimming stripped 6 bases from V and 3 bases from J, with 13 bases between.

The CDR3 DNA is TGCGCCAGCAGCTCCCCCACAGGGGACGGCTACACCTTC. Protein sequence: CASSSPTGDGYTF. The genes are TRBV5-1 and TRBJ1-2; 7 bases are shared with TRBD1. J lost 8 bases, V lost 3 bases, and 7 bases had no gene match. CDR1 is SGHRS and CDR2 is YFSETQ in the germline V gene. This CDR3 comprises 13 residues.

The chain recombines TRBV5-8 with TRBJ1-2, with D hard to call. This CDR3 has 13 residues. Germline loops: CDR1 SGHTS, CDR2 YDEGEE. Trimming removed 4 bases at V and 4 bases at J, with 11 bases between. CDR3 region: CASSVQGPYGYTF. CDR3 coding DNA: TGTGCCAGCAGCGTTCAAGGGCCCTATGGCTACACCTTC.

In this sample, this clone turned up a few times. The chain links TRBV6-5 to TRBJ1-2; perhaps TRBD1 as D (5 bases). Trimming removed 5 bases at V and 8 bases at J, with 12 bases between. The germline gives CDR1 MNHEY, CDR2 SVGAGI. This CDR3 comprises 12 residues. CDR3 loop: CASSQDSLGYTF. The DNA of the CDR3 is TGTGCCAGCAGTCAAGACAGCCTAGGCTACACCTTC.

The chain joins TRBV9 to TRBJ1-2; maybe TRBD1 (6 bases). Germline V gene sequence: CDR1 SGDLS, CDR2 YYNGEE. V was trimmed by 5 bases and J by 1 base, leaving 12 bases between them. This CDR3 comprises 14 residues. The CDR3 protein is CASRDQDSNYGYTF. DNA for the CDR3: TGTGCCAGCAGGGACCAGGACAGTAACTATGGCTACACCTTC.

The J gene is TRBJ1-5, the V gene TRBV7-9; 9 nucleotides agree with TRBD1. Losses at the gene ends were 4 bases for V and 7 bases for J; bases not matched to a gene: 5. CDR3 size: 14 residues. CDR1 SEHNR and CDR2 FQNEAQ come from the germline V gene (reference sequence). As DNA, the CDR3 is TGTGCCAGCAGCTCCGGGACAGGGAAACAGCCCCAGCATTTT. The encoded protein is CASSSGTGKQPQHF.

V gene TRBV7-9 combines with J gene TRBJ2-3; D unclear. Germline V lookup: CDR1 SEHNR, CDR2 FQNEAQ (reference sequence). The V and J ends lost 1 base and 2 bases respectively, with 4 bases between them. The CDR3 contains 13 residues. The DNA of the CDR3 is TGTGCCAGCAGCTTAGAGGCCACAGATACGCAGTATTTT. Its translation: CASSLEATDTQYF.

The CDR3, as DNA: TGTGCCAGCAGTTATGCGGGGGAACGGGAGACCCAGTACTTC. As protein: CASSYAGERETQYF. This sequence joins TRBV6-5 and TRBJ2-5, with 7 bases lining up with TRBD2. This CDR3 contains 14 residues. V shed 3 bases and J 5 bases; nucleotides not matched to a gene: 6. Germline V gene sequence: CDR1 MNHEY, CDR2 SVGAGI.

The V and J genes are TRBV4-1 and TRBJ2-7; no clear D. The CDR3 is 14 amino acids. CDR1 MGHRA and CDR2 YSYEKL come from the germline V gene. Deletions cut 5 bases from V and 3 bases from J, with 14 bases between. CDR3 residues: CASSVRLNDYEQYF. CDR3 DNA sequence: TGCGCCAGCAGCGTGCGCCTCAATGACTACGAGCAGTACTTC.

The V gene is TRBV18, the J gene TRBJ1-2; D gene uncertain. The ends were cut back, 2 bases at V and 0 bases at J, with 4 bases in the middle. The CDR3 has 13 amino acids. Looked up from germline, CDR1 is KGHSH and CDR2 is LQKENI. Here the CDR3 reads CASSPAPNYGYTF. CDR3 nucleotides: TGTGCCAGCTCACCAGCTCCTAACTATGGCTACACCTTC.

This clone was seen just once. The gene calls are TRBV30 and TRBJ2-7; D perhaps matches TRBD1 (5 bases). Germline V gene lookup returns CDR1 GTSNPN and CDR2 SVGIG (reference sequence). With 2 bases removed from V and 1 base from J, the gap between germline ends came to 12 bases. The CDR3 has 14 amino acids. The CDR3 nucleotides are TGTGCCTGGAGTAGGGGCTCAGGGTCCTACGAGCAGTACTTC. This sequence encodes CAWSRGSGSYEQYF.

The chain combines TRBV9 with TRBJ1-1, with a weak D call TRBD1 (5 bases). Trimming stripped 0 bases from V and 4 bases from J, with 10 bases between. The germline CDR1 and CDR2 sequences are SGDLS and YYNGEE. This CDR3 is built from 14 residues. The DNA for the CDR3 is TGTGCCAGCAGCGTAGTAGCGGGGCGCACTGAAGCTTTCTTT. This codes for CASSVVAGRTEAFF.